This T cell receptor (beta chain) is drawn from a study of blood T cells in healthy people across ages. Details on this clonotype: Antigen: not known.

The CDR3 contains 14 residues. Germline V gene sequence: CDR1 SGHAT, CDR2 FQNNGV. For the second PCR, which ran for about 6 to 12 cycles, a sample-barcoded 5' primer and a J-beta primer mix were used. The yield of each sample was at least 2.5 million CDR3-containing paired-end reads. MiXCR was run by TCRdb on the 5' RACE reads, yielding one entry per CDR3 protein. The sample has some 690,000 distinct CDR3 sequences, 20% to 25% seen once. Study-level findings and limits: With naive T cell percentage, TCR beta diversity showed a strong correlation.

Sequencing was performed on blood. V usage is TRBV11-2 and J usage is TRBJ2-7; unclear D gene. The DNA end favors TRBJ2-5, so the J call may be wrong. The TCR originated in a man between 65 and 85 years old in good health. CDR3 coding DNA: TGTGCCAGCAGCCCAAATCACGAGCAAGAGACCCAGTACTTC. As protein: CASSPNHEQETQYF.